This T cell receptor (beta chain) derives from a study of T-cell memory formation after mild COVID-19. The germline V gene encodes CDR1 SGHTA and CDR2 FQGNSA. V trimming: 2 bases; J trimming: 0 bases; junction bases outside the gene matches: 4. This CDR3 is built from 15 residues. TCRdb itself ran the 5' RACE reads through MiXCR, one entry per CDR3 protein. The sample includes about 350,000 distinct CDR3 sequences, approximately 15% seen only once; the top ten take 22%. This clonotype came up a few times. The chain recombines TRBV7-2 with TRBJ2-7; 7 nucleotides match TRBD2. The clonotype originates from a man between 18 and 35 years old who had mild COVID-19 (a few samples of this study predate the infection). Cell type and time point are not known. Sequenced sample: PBMCs or a T cell subset sorted from them (not recorded which). This CDR3 is CASSLSRGSSYEQYV. In DNA form, the CDR3 reads TGTGCCAGCAGCTTATCGCGGGGGAGCTCCTACGAGCAGTACGTC.